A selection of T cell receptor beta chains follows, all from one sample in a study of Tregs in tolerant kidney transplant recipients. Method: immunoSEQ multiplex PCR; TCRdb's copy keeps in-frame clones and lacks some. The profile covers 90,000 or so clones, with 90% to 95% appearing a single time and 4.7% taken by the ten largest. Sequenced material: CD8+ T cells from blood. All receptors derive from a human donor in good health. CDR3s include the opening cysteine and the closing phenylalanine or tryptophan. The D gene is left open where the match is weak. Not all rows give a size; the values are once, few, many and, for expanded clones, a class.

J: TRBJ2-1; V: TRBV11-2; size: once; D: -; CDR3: CASSSRGGSYNEQFF; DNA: TGTGCCAGCAGCTCGCGTGGAGGATCCTACAATGAGCAGTTCTTC
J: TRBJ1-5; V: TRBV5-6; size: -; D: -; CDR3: CASSPVRGQPQHF; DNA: TGTGCCAGCAGCCCGGTCAGGGGTCAGCCCCAGCATTTT
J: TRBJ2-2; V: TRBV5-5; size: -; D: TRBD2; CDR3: CASSLGLAGRTGELFF; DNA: TGTGCCAGCAGCTTGGGGCTAGCGGGCCGCACCGGGGAGCTGTTTTTT
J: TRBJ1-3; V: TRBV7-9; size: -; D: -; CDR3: CASSPKGTGPTLAGNTIYF; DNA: TGTGCCAGCAGCCCTAAGGGAACCGGGCCCACCTTGGCTGGAAACACCATATATTTT
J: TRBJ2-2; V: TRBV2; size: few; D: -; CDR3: CATLGRGLTGELFF; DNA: TGTGCCACTCTAGGTCGAGGGCTTACCGGGGAGCTGTTTTTT
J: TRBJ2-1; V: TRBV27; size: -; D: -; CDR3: CASSFSSALGHNEQFF; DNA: TGTGCCAGCAGTTTTAGTAGCGCTCTCGGGCACAATGAGCAGTTCTTC
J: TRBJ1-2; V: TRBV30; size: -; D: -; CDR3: CAWSGTGYTF; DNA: TGTGCCTGGAGCGGGACCGGGTACACCTTC
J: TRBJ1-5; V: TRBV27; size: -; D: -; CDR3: CASSLLPMGQPQHF; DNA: TGTGCCAGCAGTTTATTGCCTATGGGTCAGCCCCAGCATTTT
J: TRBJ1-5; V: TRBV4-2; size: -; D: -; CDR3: CASSQDRGAYYSNQPQHF; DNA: TGTGCCAGCAGCCAAGATCGTGGAGCATATTATAGCAATCAGCCCCAGCATTTT
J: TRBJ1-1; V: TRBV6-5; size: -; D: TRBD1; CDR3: CASSYRDRALGTEAFF; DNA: TGTGCCAGCAGTTACCGGGACAGGGCTCTAGGCACTGAAGCTTTCTTT
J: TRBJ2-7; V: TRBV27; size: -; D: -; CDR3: CASSLGRGYEQYF; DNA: TGTGCCAGCAGTTTAGGACGGGGCTACGAGCAGTACTTC
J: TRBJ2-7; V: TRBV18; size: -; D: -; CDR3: CASSPRSGQSYEQYF; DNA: TGTGCCAGCTCACCACGGTCAGGGCAGTCCTACGAGCAGTACTTC
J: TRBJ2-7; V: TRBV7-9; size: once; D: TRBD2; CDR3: CASRNEGRREGGYEQYF; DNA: TGTGCCAGCCGAAACGAGGGGCGGCGGGAGGGTGGCTACGAGCAGTACTTC
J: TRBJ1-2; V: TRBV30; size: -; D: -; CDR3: CAWSVWRDLGYTF; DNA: TGTGCCTGGAGTGTTTGGAGGGACCTTGGCTACACCTTC
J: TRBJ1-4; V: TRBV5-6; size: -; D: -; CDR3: CASSWGRMDEKLFF; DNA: TGTGCCAGCAGCTGGGGACGGATGGATGAAAAACTGTTTTTT
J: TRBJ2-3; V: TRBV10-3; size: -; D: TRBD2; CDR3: CAISERAGGNTDTQYF; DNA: TGTGCCATCAGTGAGAGGGCGGGGGGGAACACAGATACGCAGTATTTT
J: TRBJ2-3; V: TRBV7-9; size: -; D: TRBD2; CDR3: CAITFSGRAGDTQYF; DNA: TGTGCCATCACTTTTAGCGGGAGGGCCGGAGATACGCAGTATTTT
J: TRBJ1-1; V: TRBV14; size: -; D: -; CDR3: CASSQVGWGGAEAFF; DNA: TGTGCCAGCAGCCAAGTAGGGTGGGGAGGAGCTGAAGCTTTCTTT
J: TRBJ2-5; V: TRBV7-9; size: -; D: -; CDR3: CASSSRRGAHETQYF; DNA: TGTGCCAGCAGCTCCCGACGAGGGGCGCATGAGACCCAGTACTTC
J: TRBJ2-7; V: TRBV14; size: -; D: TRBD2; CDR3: CASSQLVAGEYEQYF; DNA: TGTGCCAGCAGCCAATTGGTAGCGGGAGAATACGAGCAGTACTTC
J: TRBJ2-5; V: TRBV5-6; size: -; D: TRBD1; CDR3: CASSLEDRGRETQYF; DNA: TGTGCCAGCAGCTTGGAAGACAGGGGGAGGGAGACCCAGTACTTC
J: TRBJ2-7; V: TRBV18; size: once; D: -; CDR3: CASSSPPYEQYF; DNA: TGTGCCAGCTCATCCCCACCCTACGAGCAGTACTTC
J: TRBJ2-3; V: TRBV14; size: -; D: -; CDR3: CASSQWGMGLTDTQYF; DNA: TGTGCCAGCAGCCAGTGGGGGATGGGACTCACAGATACGCAGTATTTT
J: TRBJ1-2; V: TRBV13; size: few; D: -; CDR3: CASSFTTYTF; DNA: TGTGCCAGCAGCTTCACTACCTACACCTTC
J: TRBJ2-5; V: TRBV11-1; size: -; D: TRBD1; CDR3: CASSLEGYRGLQETQYF; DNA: TGTGCCAGCAGCTTAGAGGGATACAGGGGGCTCCAAGAGACCCAGTACTTC
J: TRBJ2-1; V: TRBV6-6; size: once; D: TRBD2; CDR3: CASSPTSGVVDEQFF; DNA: TGTGCCAGCAGTCCAACTAGCGGGGTTGTGGATGAGCAGTTCTTC
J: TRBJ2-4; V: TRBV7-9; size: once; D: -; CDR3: CASSLVGNTKNIQYF; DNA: TGTGCCAGCAGCTTAGTCGGGAATACCAAAAACATTCAGTACTTC
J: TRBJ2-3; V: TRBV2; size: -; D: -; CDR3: CASRQGVGSTDTQYF; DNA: TGTGCCAGCAGACAGGGTGTGGGGTCCACAGATACGCAGTATTTT
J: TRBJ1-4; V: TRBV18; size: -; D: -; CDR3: CASSPRLREDNEKLFF; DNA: TGTGCCAGCTCACCACGGTTAAGGGAAGATAATGAAAAACTGTTTTTT
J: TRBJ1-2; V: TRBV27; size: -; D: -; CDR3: CASSLRRGGGYTF; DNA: TGTGCCAGCAGTTTACGCCGGGGTGGGGGCTACACCTTC
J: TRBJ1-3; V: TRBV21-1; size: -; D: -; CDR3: CASSKNRWVPRVLYSGNTIYF; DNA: TGTGCCAGCAGCAAAAATAGGTGGGTACCCCGGGTCCTTTACTCTGGAAACACCATATATTTT
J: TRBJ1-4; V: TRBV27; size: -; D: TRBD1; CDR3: CASSLLRTGDFGNEKLFF; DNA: TGTGCCAGCAGTCTGCTAAGGACAGGGGATTTCGGTAATGAAAAACTGTTTTTT
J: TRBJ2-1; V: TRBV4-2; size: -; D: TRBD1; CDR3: CASRGQGISYNEQFF; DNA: TGTGCCAGCCGGGGACAGGGGATCTCCTACAATGAGCAGTTCTTC
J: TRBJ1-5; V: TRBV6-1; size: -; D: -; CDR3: CASSRGSTTVPQHF; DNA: TGTGCCAGCAGCCGGGGGTCTACGACTGTTCCCCAGCATTTT
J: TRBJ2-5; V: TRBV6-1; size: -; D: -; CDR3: CASRVLELQETQYF; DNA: TGTGCCAGCAGGGTACTAGAACTCCAAGAGACCCAGTACTTC
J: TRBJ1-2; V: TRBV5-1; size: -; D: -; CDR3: CASSLAEANYGYTF; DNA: TGCGCCAGCAGCTTGGCGGAAGCTAACTATGGCTACACCTTC
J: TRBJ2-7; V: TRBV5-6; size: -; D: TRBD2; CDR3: CASSPLVSGRASYEQYF; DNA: TGTGCCAGCAGCCCTCTCGTCAGCGGGAGGGCATCCTACGAGCAGTACTTC
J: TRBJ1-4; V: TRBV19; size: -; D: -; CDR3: CASSAYSSTNEKLFF; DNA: TGTGCCAGTAGTGCCTACAGCTCAACTAATGAAAAACTGTTTTTT
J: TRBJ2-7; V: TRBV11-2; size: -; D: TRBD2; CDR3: CASSIRIRELAGYRYEQYF; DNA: TGTGCCAGCAGCATTAGGATAAGAGAACTAGCGGGATATCGTTACGAGCAGTACTTC
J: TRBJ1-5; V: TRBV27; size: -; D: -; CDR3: CASGSNQPQHF; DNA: TGTGCCAGCGGTAGCAATCAGCCCCAGCATTTT
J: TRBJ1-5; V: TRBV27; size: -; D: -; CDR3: CASSFVSPRGGNQPQHF; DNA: TGTGCCAGCAGTTTTGTCTCCCCCAGGGGTGGAAATCAGCCCCAGCATTTT
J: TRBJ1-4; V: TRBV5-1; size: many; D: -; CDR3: CASSLEQESGKLFF; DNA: TGCGCCAGCAGCTTGGAACAGGAATCGGGAAAACTGTTTTTT
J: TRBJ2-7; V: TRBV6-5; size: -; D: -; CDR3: CASSYVGEQYF; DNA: TGTGCCAGCAGTTACGTCGGCGAGCAGTACTTC
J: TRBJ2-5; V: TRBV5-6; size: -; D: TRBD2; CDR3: CASSSGVAVGGIGETQYF; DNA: TGTGCCAGCAGCAGTGGGGTGGCCGTCGGGGGGATAGGGGAGACCCAGTACTTC
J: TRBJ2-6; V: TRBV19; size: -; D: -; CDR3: CASKLGEGANVLTF; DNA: TGTGCCAGTAAATTGGGGGAAGGGGCCAACGTCCTGACTTTC
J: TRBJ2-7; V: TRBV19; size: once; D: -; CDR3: CASSPVEDAYEQYF; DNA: TGTGCCAGTAGTCCTGTGGAAGATGCCTACGAGCAGTACTTC
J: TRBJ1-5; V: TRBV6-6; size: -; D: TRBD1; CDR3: CASSLGDRSNQPQHF; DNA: TGTGCCAGCAGCCTGGGGGACAGGAGCAATCAGCCCCAGCATTTT
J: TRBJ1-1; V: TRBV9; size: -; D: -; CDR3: CASSVGELSTEAFF; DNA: TGTGCCAGCAGCGTGGGGGAGTTGAGCACTGAAGCTTTCTTT
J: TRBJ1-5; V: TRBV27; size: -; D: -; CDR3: CASGTYQPQHF; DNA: TGTGCCAGCGGGACTTATCAGCCCCAGCATTTT
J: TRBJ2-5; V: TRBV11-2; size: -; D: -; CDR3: CASSFNPETQYF; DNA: TGTGCCAGCAGCTTTAACCCAGAGACCCAGTACTTC
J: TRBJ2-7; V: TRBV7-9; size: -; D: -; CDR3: CASSTDPTPEQYF; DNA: TGTGCCAGCAGCACGGACCCTACGCCCGAGCAGTACTTC